Each of the 8 T cell receptor beta chains below was sequenced from the same sample in a study of OX40 agonist ivuxolimab in advanced cancers. To prepare the library, the immunoSEQ multiplex PCR assay was applied. As stored in TCRdb, this immuneACCESS dataset retains in-frame rearrangements with V and J assigned. A fraction of the clones does not appear; measured against another copy, unresolved V genes explain less than half of the discrepancy, and the remainder lacks a known reason. The sample yields under 15,000 clones; about 76% were counted once. The ten largest clones add up to 32% of the sample. The specimen was CD4+ or CD8+ T cells sorted from blood, collected in a trial of the OX40 agonist ivuxolimab. The receptors here all came from an adult with an advanced solid tumor such as melanoma, head and neck, liver or kidney cancer.

The chain recombines TRBV28 with TRBJ1-1, with a tentative D call TRBD1 (5 bases). Germline V CDR1 and CDR2: MDHEN, SYDVKM. Deletions cut 2 bases from V and 2 bases from J, with 12 bases between. This CDR3 comprises 15 residues. CDR3 bases: TGTGCCAGCAGTTTACAGGGAGTTGTAAACACTGAAGCTTTCTTT. Protein sequence: CASSLQGVVNTEAFF.

The rearrangement links TRBV10-3 to TRBJ2-2; 15 bases match TRBD2. With V trimmed by 8 bases and J by 0 bases, 4 bases remained unmatched. Germline-derived CDR1 and CDR2 are ENHRY and SYGVKD. There are 17 residues in the CDR3. CDR3 in amino acids: CAIAGTSGRSNTGELFF. Written as DNA, the CDR3 is TGTGCCATCGCCGGGACTAGCGGGAGGTCGAACACCGGGGAGCTGTTTTTT.

About this clone: The junction departs from germline at one end; a sequencing error may be responsible. CDR3 in DNA: TGTGCCAGCAGCTCCCAATCCTCCGAGCAGTACTTC. This codes for CASSSQSSEQYF. The chain is built from TRBV11-3 and TRBJ2-7; D is unresolved. This CDR3 comprises 12 residues. The germline CDR1 and CDR2 sequences are SGHNT and YENEEA.

This chain uses TRBV7-8 with TRBJ2-7; perhaps TRBD2 as D (6 bases). The germline V gene has CDR1 SGHVS and CDR2 FQNEAQ. Trimming removed 10 bases from V and 6 bases from J, with 19 bases in between. The CDR3 has 13 residues. The CDR3 DNA follows: TGTGCCATTTCCCGGGACTCAGAGGTCGAGCAGTACTTC. The encoded protein is CAISRDSEVEQYF.

Notes on this clone: The sample holds other DNA sequences that translate to the same CDR3. This sequence joins TRBV28 and TRBJ1-4; TRBD1 aligns across 8 bases. V dropped 5 bases and J dropped 7; count of bases not matched to a gene: 6. CDR3 length: 14 residues. Germline CDR1 MDHEN, CDR2 SYDVKM. The CDR3 sequence is CASSRGQGREKLFF. Here the CDR3 DNA reads TGTGCCAGCAGTAGAGGACAGGGCCGTGAAAAACTGTTTTTT.

This chain connects TRBV19 to TRBJ2-7; perhaps TRBD1 as D (6 bases). This CDR3 has 14 amino acids. V was clipped by 5 bases and J by 3 bases, with 14 bases between them. Germline CDR1 and CDR2: LNHDA and SQIVND (reference sequence). CDR3 region: CASSPRQVDYEQYF. The CDR3 DNA is TGTGCCAGTAGTCCCCGACAGGTGGACTACGAGCAGTACTTC.

The CDR3 region has the DNA TGTGCCAGCAGTCCAAGGGGGTACGAGCAGTACTTC. Its translation is CASSPRGYEQYF. The chain has TRBV28 and TRBJ2-5; a possible D gene is TRBD1 (6 bases). The J call may be faulty, since TRBJ2-7 better matches the DNA end. The CDR3 is 12 residues long. CDR1 is MDHEN and CDR2 is SYDVKM in the germline V gene.

The chain uses TRBV9 and TRBJ2-2; tentative D call: TRBD2 (5 bases). The length of the CDR3 is 13 residues. V lost 5 bases, J lost 7 bases, and 12 bases lay in between. Germline CDR1 is SGDLS and CDR2 is YYNGEE. CDR3: CASRGSTGGELFF. As DNA, the CDR3 is TGTGCCAGCAGAGGGAGCACGGGCGGGGAGCTGTTTTTT.